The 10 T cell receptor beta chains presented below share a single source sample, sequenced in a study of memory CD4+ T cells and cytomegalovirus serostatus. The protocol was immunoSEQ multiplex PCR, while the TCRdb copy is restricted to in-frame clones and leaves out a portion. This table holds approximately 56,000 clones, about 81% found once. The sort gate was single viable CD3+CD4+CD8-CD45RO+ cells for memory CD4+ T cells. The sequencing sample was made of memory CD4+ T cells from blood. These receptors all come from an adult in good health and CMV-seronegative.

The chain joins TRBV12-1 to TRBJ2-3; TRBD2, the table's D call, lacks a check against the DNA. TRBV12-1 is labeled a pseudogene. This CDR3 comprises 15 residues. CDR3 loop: CASSFEKRGGDTQYF. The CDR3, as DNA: TGTGCCAGCAGCTTTGAAAAGCGGGGGGGAGATACGCAGTATTTT.

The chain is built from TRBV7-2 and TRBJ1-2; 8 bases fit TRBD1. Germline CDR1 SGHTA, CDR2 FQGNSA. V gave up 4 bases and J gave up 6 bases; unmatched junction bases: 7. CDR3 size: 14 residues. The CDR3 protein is CASSSRQGTDGYTF. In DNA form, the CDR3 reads TGTGCCAGCAGCTCCCGACAGGGGACGGATGGCTACACCTTC.

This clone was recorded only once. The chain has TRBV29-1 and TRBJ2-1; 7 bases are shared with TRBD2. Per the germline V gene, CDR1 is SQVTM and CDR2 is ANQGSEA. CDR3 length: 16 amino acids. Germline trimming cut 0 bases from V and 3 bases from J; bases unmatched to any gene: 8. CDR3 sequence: CSVEDRIGGNYNEQFF. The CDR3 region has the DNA TGCAGCGTTGAAGATCGGATCGGGGGGAACTACAATGAGCAGTTCTTC.

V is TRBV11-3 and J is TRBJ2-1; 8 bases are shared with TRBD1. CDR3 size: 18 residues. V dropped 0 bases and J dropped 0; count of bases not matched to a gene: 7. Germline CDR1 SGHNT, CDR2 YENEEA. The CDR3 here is CASSLDAGGYASYNEQFF. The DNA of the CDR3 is TGTGCCAGCAGCTTAGATGCAGGGGGCTATGCCTCCTACAATGAGCAGTTCTTC.

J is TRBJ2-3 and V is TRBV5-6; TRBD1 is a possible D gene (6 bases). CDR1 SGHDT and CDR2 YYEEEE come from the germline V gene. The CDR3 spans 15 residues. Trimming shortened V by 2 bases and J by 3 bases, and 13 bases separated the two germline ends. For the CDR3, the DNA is TGTGCCAGCAGCTTCGGGCAGGGGAGAACAGATACGCAGTATTTT. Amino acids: CASSFGQGRTDTQYF.

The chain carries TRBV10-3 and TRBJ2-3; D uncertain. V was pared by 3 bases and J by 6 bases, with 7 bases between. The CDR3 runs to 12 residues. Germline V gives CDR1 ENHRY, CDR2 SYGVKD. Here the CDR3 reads CAISDSPDTQYF. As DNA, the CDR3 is TGTGCCATCAGTGACAGCCCGGATACGCAGTATTTT.

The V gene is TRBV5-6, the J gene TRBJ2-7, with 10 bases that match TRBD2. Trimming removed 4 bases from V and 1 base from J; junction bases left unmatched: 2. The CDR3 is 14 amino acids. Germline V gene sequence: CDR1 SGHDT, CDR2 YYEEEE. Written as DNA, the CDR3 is TGTGCCAGCAGCCTTAGCGGGAGGTCCTACGAGCAGTACTTC. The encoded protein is CASSLSGRSYEQYF.

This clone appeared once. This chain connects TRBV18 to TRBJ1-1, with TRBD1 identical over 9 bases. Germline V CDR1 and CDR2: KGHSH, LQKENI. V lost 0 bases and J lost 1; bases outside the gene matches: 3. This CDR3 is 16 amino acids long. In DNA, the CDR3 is TGTGCCAGCTCACCACCGAACAGGGGGCCGAACACTGAAGCTTTCTTT. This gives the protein CASSPPNRGPNTEAFF.

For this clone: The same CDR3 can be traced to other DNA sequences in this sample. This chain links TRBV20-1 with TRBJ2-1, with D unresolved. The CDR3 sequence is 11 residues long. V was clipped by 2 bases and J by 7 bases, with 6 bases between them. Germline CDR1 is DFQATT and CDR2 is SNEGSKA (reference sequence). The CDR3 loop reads CSARPGNEQFF. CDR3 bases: TGCAGTGCTAGACCCGGGAATGAGCAGTTCTTC.

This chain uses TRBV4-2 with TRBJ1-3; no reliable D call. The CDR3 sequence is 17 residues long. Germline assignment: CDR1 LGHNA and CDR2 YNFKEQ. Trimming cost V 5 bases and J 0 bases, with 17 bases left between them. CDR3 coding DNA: TGTGCCAGCAGCACAGCTTTTAGTGTTTTCTCTGGAAACACCATATATTTT. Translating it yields CASSTAFSVFSGNTIYF.